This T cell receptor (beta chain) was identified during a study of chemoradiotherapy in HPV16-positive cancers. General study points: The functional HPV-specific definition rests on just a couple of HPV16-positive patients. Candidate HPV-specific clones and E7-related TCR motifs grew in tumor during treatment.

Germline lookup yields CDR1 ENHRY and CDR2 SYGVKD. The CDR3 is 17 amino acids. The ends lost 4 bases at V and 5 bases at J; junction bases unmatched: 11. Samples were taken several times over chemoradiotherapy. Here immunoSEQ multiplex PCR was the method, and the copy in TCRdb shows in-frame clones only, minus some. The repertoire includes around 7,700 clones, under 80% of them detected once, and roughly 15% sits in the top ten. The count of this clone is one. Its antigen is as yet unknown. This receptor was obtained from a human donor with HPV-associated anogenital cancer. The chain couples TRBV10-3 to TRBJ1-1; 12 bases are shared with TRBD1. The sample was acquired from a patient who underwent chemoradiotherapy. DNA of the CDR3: TGTGCCATCAGTGCGGGGACAGGGGGCCCGGGTGAAACTGAAGCTTTCTTT. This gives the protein CAISAGTGGPGETEAFF.